The present TCR beta chain was sequenced within a study of OX40 agonist ivuxolimab in advanced cancers. Looking at the study overall: Partial response was recorded in three patients: one hepatocellular carcinoma and two cutaneous melanoma cases. Whole-study results and caveats: Blood T cells, both CD4+ and CD8+, expanded clonally by week 6 at 0.1 to 3.0 mg/kg. Fewer expanded clones were found on average in CD4+ than in CD8+ T cells. Partial responders at 0.1-3.0 mg/kg had among the lowest clonal expansion.

As to this clone: Its antigen is unknown.

Profiled with immunoSEQ multiplex PCR; TCRdb holds only in-frame clones, not every one. The table includes approximately 18,000 clones, about nine tenths detected once. Germline V gives CDR1 SQVTM, CDR2 ANQGSEA. The ends lost 5 bases at V and 2 bases at J; junction bases unmatched: 4. The CDR3 is 15 residues long. This receptor was taken from an adult with an advanced solid tumor such as melanoma, head and neck, liver or kidney cancer. This sample comprised CD4+ or CD8+ T cells sorted from blood, obtained in a trial of the OX40 agonist ivuxolimab. The chain employs TRBV29-1 and TRBJ2-1; 12 bases agree with TRBD2. The CDR3 region is CSVTLAGGPYNEQFF. The CDR3 nucleotides are TGCAGCGTTACTCTAGCGGGAGGGCCCTACAATGAGCAGTTCTTC.